These 14 T cell receptor beta chains originate from one sample sequenced in a study of low-dose radiotherapy and immunotherapy resistance in tumors. Time point defined: before trial treatment. First-strand cDNA relied on TRAV- and TRBV-specific primers spanning alpha and beta chains. TCR amplification used roughly 20 PCR cycles, a constant-region primer and a V-primer adapter. TCRdb analysed the reads with MiXCR anew, one entry per CDR3 protein. The sample holds around 64,000 distinct CDR3 sequences; about 30% are singletons and the top ten take approximately 7%. This sample comprised PBMCs, obtained before treatment. The receptors come from a male donor with rectosigmoid adenocarcinoma.

Only a few counts were recorded for this clonotype. This clone may be a read error of a much larger clone one base away. The V and J genes are TRBV5-1 and TRBJ2-7; perhaps TRBD2 as D (5 bases). This CDR3 spans 15 amino acids. From germline, CDR1 is SGHRS and CDR2 YFSETQ. In DNA, the CDR3 is TGCGCCAGCAGCGGGAATAAGGAGGCCTACTACGGGCAGTACTTC. Residues: CASSGNKEAYYGQYF. The whole variable domain, filled in from reference TRBV5-1 and TRBJ2-7, reads KAGVTQTPRYLIKTRGQQVTLSCSPISGHRSVSWYQQTPGQGLQFLFEYFSETQRNKGNFPGRFSGRQFSNSRSEMNVSTLELGDSALYLCASSGNKEAYYGQYFGPGTRLTVT.

This clonotype showed up many times. The chain is built from TRBV20-1 and TRBJ2-7; TRBD1 matches 8 bases. This CDR3 is 14 amino acids long. V dropped 3 bases and J dropped 3; count of bases not matched to a gene: 7. CDR1 is DFQATT, CDR2 SNEGSKA, per germline (reference sequence). CDR3 protein: CSASFQGARYEQYF. The CDR3 DNA is TGCAGTGCTAGTTTTCAGGGGGCCCGCTACGAGCAGTACTTC.

About this clonotype: It is unclear where the CDR3 begins or ends on the DNA, so no DNA is shown, and the CDR3 is as TCRdb lists it. The gene calls are TRBV5-6 and TRBJ2-2; the D call in the table, TRBD1, was not verified against the DNA. The CDR3 is 15 amino acids long, termini counted. The germline gives CDR1 SGHDT, CDR2 YYEEEE. CDR3: CASSLVTAAGELFFF.

Comment on this clonotype: A far larger clone differs by one base, so this is likely a read error. V is TRBV11-2 and J is TRBJ2-3; a weak D match, TRBD2 (5 bases). CDR3 length: 16 amino acids. Trimming shortened V by 4 bases and J by 0 bases, and 14 bases separated the two germline ends. The V gene's germline CDR1 is SGHAT and CDR2 FQNNGV. DNA of the CDR3: TGTGCCAGCAGCTACCGAGAAGGCGGGAGCACAGATACGCAGTATTTT. Its protein is CASSYREGGSTDTQYF.

Turning to this clonotype: A far more abundant clone sits one base away, making this likely a read error. J is TRBJ2-1 and V is TRBV5-1; D perhaps matches TRBD2 (7 bases). CDR1 and CDR2 (germline): SGHRS, YFSETQ. The V end lost 4 bases, the J end lost 10 bases, and 24 bases lay between the germline ends. This CDR3 is built from 16 residues. The CDR3 coding sequence is TGCGCCAGCAGCCCCTCGGCGGGGGCCTTCTCCTACGAGCAGTTCTTC. Translated, it gives CASSPSAGAFSYEQFF.

This clonotype was seen ten or more times. The chain uses TRBV10-3 and TRBJ1-2; 8 bases are shared with TRBD1. V gave up 10 bases and J gave up 2 bases; unmatched junction bases: 6. The CDR3 extends over 13 amino acids. The V gene's germline CDR1 is ENHRY and CDR2 SYGVKD. CDR3 nucleotides: TGTGCCACCCGGACAGGGACCAACTATGGCTACACCTTC. This translates into CATRTGTNYGYTF.

Of note for this clonotype: This likely stems from a read error, as it lies one base from a far larger clone. The chain joins TRBV6-1 to TRBJ1-2; D uncertain. Germline V CDR1 and CDR2: MNHNS, SASEGT. The CDR3 length is 15 residues. The CDR3 DNA is TGTGCCAGCAGATACTTCTCTGGATTAAACTATGGCTTCACCTTC. It translates to CASRYFSGLNYGFTF.

In this sample, this clonotype turned up many times. This chain connects TRBV2 to TRBJ2-5; D not resolved. Germline loops: CDR1 SNHLY, CDR2 FYNNEI. This CDR3 spans 11 amino acids. V was cut by 4 bases and J by 4 bases, with 4 bases left in between. CDR3 nucleotides: TGTGCCAGCAGTGTGGGAGAGACCCAGTACTTC. It encodes CASSVGETQYF.

As to this clonotype: A far larger clone is just one base off, so this is likely a read error. The rearrangement links TRBV6-5 to TRBJ2-7, with TRBD2 identical over 12 bases. The V segment lost 5 bases and the J segment 6 bases; nucleotides outside the gene matches: 8. Germline V gene sequence: CDR1 MNHEY, CDR2 SVGAGI. The length of the CDR3 is 15 residues. CDR3 coding DNA: TGTGCCAGCAGTCTCGCTAGCGGGGGGGCCCTCGAGCAGTACTTC. Encoded protein: CASSLASGGALEQYF.

Ten or more counts support this clonotype. CDR3 region: CASRTGQGSPEAFF. CDR3 bases: TGTGCCAGCAGGACGGGACAGGGGAGCCCTGAAGCTTTCTTT. The chain recombines TRBV28 with TRBJ1-1, with TRBD1 matching over 10 bases. V was clipped by 6 bases and J by 6 bases; unmatched bases: 7. Germline V gene data show CDR1 as MDHEN and CDR2 as SYDVKM. The CDR3 runs to 14 residues.

This clonotype was picked up many times. The chain employs TRBV7-9 and TRBJ2-7; 14 nucleotides line up with TRBD2. V shed 1 base and J 0 bases; nucleotides not matched to a gene: 11. The CDR3 loop spans 20 amino acids. Germline loops: CDR1 SEHNR, CDR2 FQNEAQ (reference sequence). The CDR3 DNA follows: TGTGCCAGCAGCTTAGACCCCGGGACTAGCGGGAGTCGGAGCTCCTACGAGCAGTACTTC. Encoded protein: CASSLDPGTSGSRSSYEQYF. The full variable domain, rest sourced from reference TRBV7-9 and TRBJ2-7, is DTGVSQNPRHKITKRGQNVTFRCDPISEHNRLYWYRQTLGQGPEFLTYFQNEAQLEKSRLLSDRFSAERPKGSFSTLEIQRTEQGDSAMYLCASSLDPGTSGSRSSYEQYFGPGTRLTVT.

The chain couples TRBV5-6 to TRBJ1-5; D is possibly TRBD1 (5 bases). The CDR3 runs to 13 residues. With 4 bases removed from V and 7 bases from J, the gap between germline ends came to 12 bases. Germline values: CDR1 SGHDT, CDR2 YYEEEE. CDR3 in DNA: TGTGCCAGCAGCCTCCAGTGGGGCCAGCCCCAGCATTTT. It is translated as CASSLQWGQPQHF.

Regarding this clonotype: A junction boundary mismatches the germline segment, possibly from a read error. The CDR3 DNA follows: TGCGCTGCCAGGGAAGGAGGGTTTAACTATGGCTACGCCTTC. This gives the protein CAAREGGFNYGYAF. J is TRBJ1-2 and V is TRBV20-1; tentatively, D is TRBD1 (5 bases). There are 14 residues in the CDR3. Germline V CDR1 and CDR2: DFQATT, SNEGSKA (reference sequence).

This clonotype has at least ten counts. This chain joins TRBV7-2 and TRBJ2-4; 11 bases agree with TRBD1. Unmatched junction bases numbered 3, after V lost 1 base and J lost 10 bases. CDR1 SGHTA and CDR2 FQGNSA come from the germline V gene. The CDR3 covers 14 residues. The CDR3 sequence: CASSLVGTGGIQYF. CDR3 coding DNA: TGTGCCAGCAGCTTAGTAGGGACAGGGGGTATTCAGTACTTC. Full variable domain (remainder filled in from reference TRBV7-2 and TRBJ2-4): GAGVSQSPSNKVTEKGKDVELRCDPISGHTALYWYRQSLGQGLEFLIYFQGNSAPDKSGLPSDRFSAERTGGSVSTLTIQRTQQEDSAVYLCASSLVGTGGIQYFGAGTRLSVL.